Below are 10 T cell receptor beta chains sequenced from a single sample in a study of blood T cell repertoires in COVID-19. Profiling relied on immunoSEQ multiplex PCR, and the TCRdb table lists in-frame clones only, not all of them. The profile shows approximately 250,000 clones, 85% to 90% of them singletons. Sequences were obtained from PBMCs or T cells enriched from blood (not recorded which). The receptors stem from a woman in her twenties or thirties who had recovered from COVID-19.

This chain joins TRBV10-3 and TRBJ2-3, with TRBD2 identical over 8 bases. The CDR3 extends over 16 amino acids. In germline, CDR1 is ENHRY, CDR2 SYGVKD. The V segment lost 7 bases and the J segment 0 bases; nucleotides outside the gene matches: 9. The CDR3 bases are TGTGCCATCAAAAATCCTAGCGGGTCTAGCACAGATACGCAGTATTTT. Encoded protein: CAIKNPSGSSTDTQYF.

This chain joins TRBV3-1 (or the pseudogene TRBV3-2) and TRBJ2-1; TRBD2 might be the D (5 bases). The CDR3 runs to 14 residues. With 2 bases removed from V and 3 bases from J, the gap between germline ends came to 8 bases. Germline CDR1 LGHDT, CDR2 YNNKEL (reference sequence). CDR3 protein: CASSQLDFYNEQFF. CDR3 sequence (DNA): TGTGCCAGCAGCCAATTGGACTTCTACAATGAGCAGTTCTTC.

The chain employs TRBV9 and TRBJ1-6; D may be TRBD1 (6 bases). Trimming pared 4 bases from V and 8 bases from J, leaving 10 bases between. The V gene's germline CDR1 is SGDLS and CDR2 YYNGEE. The CDR3 contains 13 residues. The CDR3, as DNA: TGTGCCAGCAGCTCATCAGGGGATTCACCCCTCCACTTT. Amino acids: CASSSSGDSPLHF.

The chain recombines TRBV7-2 with TRBJ1-3, with 10 bases lining up with TRBD1. In germline, CDR1 is SGHTA, CDR2 FQGNSA. This CDR3 is built from 16 residues. V was pared by 5 bases and J by 2 bases, with 6 bases of the junction left unmatched. CDR3 sequence: CASSAEGQGAGNTIYF. CDR3 nucleotides: TGTGCCAGCAGCGCCGAAGGACAGGGGGCTGGAAACACCATATATTTT. The full variable domain, rest sourced from reference TRBV7-2 and TRBJ1-3, is GAGVSQSPSNKVTEKGKDVELRCDPISGHTALYWYRQSLGQGLEFLIYFQGNSAPDKSGLPSDRFSAERTGGSVSTLTIQRTQQEDSAVYLCASSAEGQGAGNTIYFGEGSWLTVV.

The chain employs TRBV21-1 and TRBJ2-5; the table assigns TRBD1, which was not confirmed against the DNA. TRBV21-1 is termed a pseudogene. The CDR3 totals 12 residues. The chain's CDR3 is CASSRQQETQYF. The CDR3 coding sequence is TGTGCCAGCAGCCGACAGCAAGAGACCCAGTACTTC.

The rearrangement links TRBV4-1 to TRBJ1-1, with TRBD1 as a possible D gene (5 bases). There are 16 residues in the CDR3. The V end lost 0 bases, the J end lost 10 bases, and 21 bases lay between the germline ends. The V gene's germline CDR1 is MGHRA and CDR2 YSYEKL. The CDR3 DNA reads TGCGCCAGCAGCCAAGATCGGTCTGTTTTGGGAGGGGTAGCTTTCTTT. As protein: CASSQDRSVLGGVAFF.

This chain joins TRBV2 and TRBJ1-6, with D possibly being TRBD1 (6 bases). The CDR3 consists of 17 residues. Germline assignment: CDR1 SNHLY and CDR2 FYNNEI. V gave up 4 bases and J gave up 1 base, with 14 bases separating them. The CDR3 DNA reads as TGTGCCAGCAGTGTACAACAGGGAAATTCCTATAATTCACCCCTCCACTTT. Protein sequence: CASSVQQGNSYNSPLHF.

The V call is TRBV4-2, the J call TRBJ2-7; 7 bases agree with TRBD2. V trimming: 2 bases; J trimming: 6 bases; junction bases outside the gene matches: 10. The CDR3 has 15 amino acids. The germline V gene has CDR1 LGHNA and CDR2 YNFKEQ. CDR3 protein: CASSQLGLESLEQYF. CDR3 nucleotides: TGTGCCAGCAGCCAATTAGGACTAGAGTCTCTCGAGCAGTACTTC.

This sequence joins TRBV4-3 and TRBJ1-1; 7 bases fit TRBD1. V lost 0 bases to trimming and J lost 3 bases; unmatched junction nucleotides: 4. CDR3 length: 15 amino acids. Germline V gene data show CDR1 as LGHNA and CDR2 as YSLEER. CDR3 sequence reads: CASSQDGQGDTEAFF. The DNA for the CDR3 is TGCGCCAGCAGCCAAGATGGGCAGGGGGACACTGAAGCTTTCTTT.

V is TRBV28 and J is TRBJ2-5, with TRBD1 as a possible D gene (5 bases). The CDR3 runs to 16 residues. V was cut by 8 bases and J by 0 bases, with 19 bases left in between. In germline, CDR1 is MDHEN, CDR2 SYDVKM. DNA for the CDR3: TGTGCCAGCGGTTCCTTTTTGCAGGGAAACCAAGAGACCCAGTACTTC. Protein: CASGSFLQGNQETQYF.